This T cell receptor (beta chain) was profiled in a study of T-cell memory formation after mild COVID-19. Overall study context: TCR clusters were largely donor specific.

5'RACE primed at constant segments yielded TCR alpha and TCR beta cDNA libraries bearing sample barcodes and UMIs. TCRdb processed the 5' RACE reads anew with MiXCR; each CDR3 protein has one entry. Of hundreds of thousands of distinct CDR3 sequences listed, around a quarter are singletons. The junction had 3 bases not matched to a gene; V was cut back by 1 base and J by 0 bases. This CDR3 is 16 amino acids long. The origin of this receptor is an adult woman who had mild COVID-19 (a few samples of this study predate the infection). Cell type and time point are not known. This sequence joins TRBV12-3 or TRBV12-4 and TRBJ2-5; 9 bases fit TRBD2. What was sequenced was PBMCs or a T cell subset sorted from them (not recorded which). Here the CDR3 DNA reads TGTGCCAGCAGTTTAGTAGAGCGGGGGGACCAAGAGACCCAGTACTTC. This codes for CASSLVERGDQETQYF.